This T cell receptor beta chain derives from a study of cytomegalovirus exposure and HLA in healthy donors. With respect to this clone: Its antigen is unknown.

Study-wide results and caveats: Rarity held for most TCR sequences, but there were some public TCRs that occurred in many donors. Productive rates of about 87% or about 30% were seen for most TCR beta V segments in an earlier analysis.

The PCR was carried out with 60 Vbeta primers and 13 Jbeta primers. Some clones are missing from TCRdb's copy, which holds only in-frame ones; the method was immunoSEQ multiplex PCR. Found here are roughly 100,000 clones, around 84% of them singletons; the top ten hold 1.3%. The germline V gene encodes CDR1 SGHDT and CDR2 YYEEEE. Trimming cost V 5 bases and J 8 bases, with 13 bases left between them. The CDR3 covers 12 residues. The V call is TRBV5-6, the J call TRBJ1-2, with D possibly being TRBD1 (6 bases). The sample comprised PBMCs. This sequence was found in a man aged 30 to 39 in good health and CMV-seronegative. The CDR3 reads CASRHSGDGYTF. CDR3 coding DNA: TGTGCCAGCAGGCACTCAGGGGACGGCTACACCTTC.